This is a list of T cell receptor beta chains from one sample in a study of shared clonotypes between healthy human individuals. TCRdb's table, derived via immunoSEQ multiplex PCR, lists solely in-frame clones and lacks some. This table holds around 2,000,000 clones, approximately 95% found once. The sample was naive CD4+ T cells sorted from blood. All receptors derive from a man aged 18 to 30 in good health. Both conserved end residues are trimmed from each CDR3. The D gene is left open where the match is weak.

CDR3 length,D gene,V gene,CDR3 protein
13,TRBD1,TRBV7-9,ASRIGDRANTEAF
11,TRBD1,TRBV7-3,ASSRGQVEEQY
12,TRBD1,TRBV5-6,ASSFGTGRYEQY
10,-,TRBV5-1,ASSLGANTQY
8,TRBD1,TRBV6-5,ARTGYEQY
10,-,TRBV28,AAGGSNEKLF
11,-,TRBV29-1,SVHKGSSYEQY
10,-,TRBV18,ASSPGGVGYT
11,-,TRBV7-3,ASSLGVTYEQY
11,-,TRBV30,AWSVRRSETQY
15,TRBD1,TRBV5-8,ASSLDRGPGGNSPLH
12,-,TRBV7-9,ASSLVEGNSPLH
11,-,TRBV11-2,ASSSTLTETQY
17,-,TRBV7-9,ASSLVNSRSVRPYNEQF
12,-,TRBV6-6,ATHVYGASYEQY
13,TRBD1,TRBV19,ASSTAGTGVSPLH
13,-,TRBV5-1,ASSLNGRTGYEQY
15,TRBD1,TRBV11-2,ASSYGDRGNSGNTIY
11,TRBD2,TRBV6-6,ASSQVTGGEEY
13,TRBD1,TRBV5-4,ASSAAAGGTEKLF
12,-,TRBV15,ATSSVISGYGYT
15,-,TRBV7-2,ASSLGRAGGREETQY
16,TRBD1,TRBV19,GAGTGTGILRSGNTIY
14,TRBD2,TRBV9,ASSVSGGPMGDTQY
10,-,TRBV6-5,ATGRGDEKLF
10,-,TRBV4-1,ATTGSSTEAF
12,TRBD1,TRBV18,ASSPGQGMNTIY
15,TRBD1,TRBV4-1,ASSLRTGGSPNEKLF
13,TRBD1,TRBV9,ASSSRDRVRGEQY
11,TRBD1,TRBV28,ASSFQGGYGYT
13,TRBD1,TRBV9,ASSEGQGASYGYT
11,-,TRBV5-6,ASTRSWAYEQY
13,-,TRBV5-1,ASSAGLHYVGELF
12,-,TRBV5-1,ASSLGRNTGELF
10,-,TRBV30,ALLQGGETQY
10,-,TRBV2,ASSGDKTEAF
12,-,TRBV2,ASRIWTPQETQY
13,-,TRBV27,ASSLRRAGGGEAF
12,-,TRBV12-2,ASRLRGITYEQY
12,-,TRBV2,ASSEAGGNYGYT
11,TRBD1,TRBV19,ASSAQGNQPQH
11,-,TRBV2,ASQVQGGYGYT
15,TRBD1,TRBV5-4,ASSPGTGALFSYEQY
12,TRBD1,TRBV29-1,SVTGAGGAVGYT
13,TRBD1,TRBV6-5,ASSYSGTGHYEQY
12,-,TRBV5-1,ASSIGGSYNEQF
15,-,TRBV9,ASSPPLIGGLEFTQY
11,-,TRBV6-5,ASSYGSFYGYT
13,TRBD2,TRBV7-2,ASSFSGRGMSEQY
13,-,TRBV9,ASSAQGGGVAEAF
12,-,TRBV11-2,ASSLVGPGNTIY
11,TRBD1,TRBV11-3,ASSPEGAGEQF
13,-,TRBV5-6,ASSLTGWGGTEAF
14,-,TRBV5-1,ASSLAFSGKNYGYT